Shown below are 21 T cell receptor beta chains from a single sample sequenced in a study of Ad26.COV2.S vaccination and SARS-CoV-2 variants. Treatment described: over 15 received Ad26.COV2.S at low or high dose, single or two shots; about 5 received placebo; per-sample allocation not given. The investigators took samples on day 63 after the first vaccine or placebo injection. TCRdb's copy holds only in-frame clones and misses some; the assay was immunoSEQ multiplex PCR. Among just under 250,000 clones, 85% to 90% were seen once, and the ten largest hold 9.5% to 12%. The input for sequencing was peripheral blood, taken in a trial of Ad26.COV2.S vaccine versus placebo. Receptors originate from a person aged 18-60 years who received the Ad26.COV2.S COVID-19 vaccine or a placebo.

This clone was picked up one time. CDR3 DNA sequence: TGTGCCAGCAGTTTAAGGGGACTAGCGGGCACCGGGGAGCTGTTTTTT. Its protein product is CASSLRGLAGTGELFF. This rearrangement joins TRBV28 to TRBJ2-2; 12 bases map to TRBD2. The CDR3 sequence is 16 residues long. From germline, CDR1 is MDHEN and CDR2 SYDVKM. J gave up 4 bases and V 2 bases, and 2 bases lay outside the gene matches.

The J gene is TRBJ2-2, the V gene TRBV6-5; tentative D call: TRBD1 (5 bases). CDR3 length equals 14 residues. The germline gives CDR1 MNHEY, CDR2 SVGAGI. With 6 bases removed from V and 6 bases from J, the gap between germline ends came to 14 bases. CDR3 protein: CASRNLQVAGELFF. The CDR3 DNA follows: TGTGCCAGCAGAAACCTACAGGTTGCCGGGGAGCTGTTTTTT.

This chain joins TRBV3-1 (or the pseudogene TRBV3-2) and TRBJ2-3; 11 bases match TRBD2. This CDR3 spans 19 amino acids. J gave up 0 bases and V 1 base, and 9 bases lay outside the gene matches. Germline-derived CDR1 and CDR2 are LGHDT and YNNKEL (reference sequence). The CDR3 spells CASSQGFTSGGRSTDTQYF. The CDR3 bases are TGTGCCAGCAGCCAAGGGTTTACTAGCGGGGGCCGAAGCACAGATACGCAGTATTTT.

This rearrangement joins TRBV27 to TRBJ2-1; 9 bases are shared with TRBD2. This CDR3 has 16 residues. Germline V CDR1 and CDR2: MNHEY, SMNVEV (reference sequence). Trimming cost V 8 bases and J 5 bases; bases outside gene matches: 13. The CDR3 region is CASHKRSGGINNEQFF. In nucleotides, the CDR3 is TGTGCCAGCCACAAGCGGAGCGGGGGGATAAACAATGAGCAGTTCTTC.

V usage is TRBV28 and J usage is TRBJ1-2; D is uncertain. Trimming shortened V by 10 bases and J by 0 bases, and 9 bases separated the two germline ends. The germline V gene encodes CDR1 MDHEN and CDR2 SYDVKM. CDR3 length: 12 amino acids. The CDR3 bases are TGTGCCACCTCGGACCCTAACTATGGCTACACCTTC. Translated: CATSDPNYGYTF.

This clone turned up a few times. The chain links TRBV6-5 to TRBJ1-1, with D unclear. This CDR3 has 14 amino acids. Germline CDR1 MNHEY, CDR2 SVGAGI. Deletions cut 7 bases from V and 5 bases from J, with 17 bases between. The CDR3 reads CASTQRTVGTEAFF. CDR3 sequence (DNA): TGTGCCAGCACCCAGCGGACGGTGGGGACTGAAGCTTTCTTT.

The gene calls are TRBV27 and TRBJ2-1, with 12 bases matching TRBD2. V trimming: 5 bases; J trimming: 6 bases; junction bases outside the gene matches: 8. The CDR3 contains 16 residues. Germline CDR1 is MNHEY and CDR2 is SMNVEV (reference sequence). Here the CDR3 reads CASSLATSGGFNEQFF. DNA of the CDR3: TGTGCCAGCAGTCTCGCGACTAGCGGGGGCTTCAATGAGCAGTTCTTC.

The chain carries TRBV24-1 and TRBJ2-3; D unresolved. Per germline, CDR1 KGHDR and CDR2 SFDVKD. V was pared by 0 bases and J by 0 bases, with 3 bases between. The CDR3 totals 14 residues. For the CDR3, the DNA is TGTGCCACCAGTGATTTGTGGAGCACAGATACGCAGTATTTT. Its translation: CATSDLWSTDTQYF.

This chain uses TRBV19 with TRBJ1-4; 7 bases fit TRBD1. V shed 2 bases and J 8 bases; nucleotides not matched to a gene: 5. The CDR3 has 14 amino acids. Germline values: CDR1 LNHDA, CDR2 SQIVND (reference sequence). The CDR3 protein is CASSIFGTDEKLFF. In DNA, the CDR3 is TGTGCCAGTAGTATATTCGGGACAGACGAAAAACTGTTTTTT.

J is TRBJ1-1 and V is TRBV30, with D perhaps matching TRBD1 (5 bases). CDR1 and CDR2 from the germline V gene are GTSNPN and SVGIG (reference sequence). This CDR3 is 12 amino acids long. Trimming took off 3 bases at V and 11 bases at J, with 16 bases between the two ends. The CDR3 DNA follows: TGTGCCTGGAGGCAGGCAGGGTGGACGGCTTTCTTT. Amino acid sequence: CAWRQAGWTAFF.

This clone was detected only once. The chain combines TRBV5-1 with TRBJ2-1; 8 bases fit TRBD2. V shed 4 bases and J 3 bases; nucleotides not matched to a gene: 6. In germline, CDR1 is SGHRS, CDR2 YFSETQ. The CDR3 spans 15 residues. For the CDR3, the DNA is TGCGCCAGCAGCGGCGGGGGGCCGTTCTACAATGAGCAGTTCTTC. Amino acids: CASSGGGPFYNEQFF.

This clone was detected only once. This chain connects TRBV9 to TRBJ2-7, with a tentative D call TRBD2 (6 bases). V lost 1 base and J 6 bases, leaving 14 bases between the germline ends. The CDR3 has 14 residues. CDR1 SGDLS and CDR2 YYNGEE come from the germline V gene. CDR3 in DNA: TGTGCCAGCAGCGTAAATTGGGGAGGTGGCGAGCAGTACTTC. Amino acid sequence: CASSVNWGGGEQYF.

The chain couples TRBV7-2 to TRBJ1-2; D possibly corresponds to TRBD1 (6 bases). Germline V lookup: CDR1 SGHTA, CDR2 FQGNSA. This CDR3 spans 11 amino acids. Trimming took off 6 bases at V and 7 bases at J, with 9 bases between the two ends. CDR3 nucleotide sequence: TGTGCCAGCAGGGGACACTCTGGCTACACCTTC. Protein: CASRGHSGYTF.

The CDR3 loop is CASSPLLGGPVEQFF. The CDR3 DNA is TGCGCCAGCAGCCCCCTTTTGGGAGGGCCAGTTGAGCAGTTCTTC. The chain links TRBV5-1 to TRBJ2-1; TRBD2 matches 7 bases. Looked up from germline, CDR1 is SGHRS and CDR2 is YFSETQ. The CDR3 sequence is 15 residues long. V dropped 4 bases and J dropped 9; count of bases not matched to a gene: 13. Full variable domain (missing parts from reference TRBV5-1 and TRBJ2-1): KAGVTQTPRYLIKTRGQQVTLSCSPISGHRSVSWYQQTPGQGLQFLFEYFSETQRNKGNFPGRFSGRQFSNSRSEMNVSTLELGDSALYLCASSPLLGGPVEQFFGPGTRLTVL.

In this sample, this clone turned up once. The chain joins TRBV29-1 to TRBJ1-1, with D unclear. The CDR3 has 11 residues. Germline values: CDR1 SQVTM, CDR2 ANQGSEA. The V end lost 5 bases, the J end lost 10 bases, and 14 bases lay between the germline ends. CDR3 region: CSVIRASGAFF. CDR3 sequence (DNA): TGCAGCGTTATAAGAGCCAGTGGAGCTTTCTTT.

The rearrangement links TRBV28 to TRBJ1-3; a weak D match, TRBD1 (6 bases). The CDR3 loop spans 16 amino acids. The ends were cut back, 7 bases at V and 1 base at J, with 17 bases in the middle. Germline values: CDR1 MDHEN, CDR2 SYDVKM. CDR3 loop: CASKSGTTGSGNTIYF. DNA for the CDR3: TGTGCCAGCAAAAGTGGGACGACAGGTTCTGGAAACACCATATATTTT.

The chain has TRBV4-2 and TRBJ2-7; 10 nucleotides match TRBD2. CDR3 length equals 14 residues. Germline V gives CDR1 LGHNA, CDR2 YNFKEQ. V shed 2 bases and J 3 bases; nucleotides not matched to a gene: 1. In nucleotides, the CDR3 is TGTGCCAGCAGCCAACTAGCGGGAGACTACGAGCAGTACTTC. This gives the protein CASSQLAGDYEQYF.

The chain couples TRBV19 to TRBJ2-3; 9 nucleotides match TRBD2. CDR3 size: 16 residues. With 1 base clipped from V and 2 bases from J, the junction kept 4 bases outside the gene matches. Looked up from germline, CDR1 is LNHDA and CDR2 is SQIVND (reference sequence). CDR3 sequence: CASSIGGGRATDTQYF. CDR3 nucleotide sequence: TGTGCCAGTAGTATAGGAGGCGGGAGGGCCACAGATACGCAGTATTTT.

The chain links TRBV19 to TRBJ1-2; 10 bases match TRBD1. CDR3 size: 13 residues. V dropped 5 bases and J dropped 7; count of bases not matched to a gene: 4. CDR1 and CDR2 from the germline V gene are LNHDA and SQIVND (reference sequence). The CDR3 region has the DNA TGTGCCAGTAGTGCGACAGGGGGCCCTGGCTACACCTTC. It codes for CASSATGGPGYTF.

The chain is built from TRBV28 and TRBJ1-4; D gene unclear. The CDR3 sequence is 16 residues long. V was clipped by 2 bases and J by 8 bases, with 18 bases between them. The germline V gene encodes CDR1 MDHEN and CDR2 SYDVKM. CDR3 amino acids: CASSLQETPVGEKLFF. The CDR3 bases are TGTGCCAGCAGTTTACAGGAGACACCCGTCGGCGAAAAACTGTTTTTT.

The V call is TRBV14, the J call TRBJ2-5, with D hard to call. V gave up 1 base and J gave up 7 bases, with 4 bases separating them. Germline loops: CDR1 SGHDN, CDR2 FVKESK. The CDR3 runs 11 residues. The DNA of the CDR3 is TGTGCCAGCAGCCAAGTTGGGACCCAGTACTTC. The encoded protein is CASSQVGTQYF.